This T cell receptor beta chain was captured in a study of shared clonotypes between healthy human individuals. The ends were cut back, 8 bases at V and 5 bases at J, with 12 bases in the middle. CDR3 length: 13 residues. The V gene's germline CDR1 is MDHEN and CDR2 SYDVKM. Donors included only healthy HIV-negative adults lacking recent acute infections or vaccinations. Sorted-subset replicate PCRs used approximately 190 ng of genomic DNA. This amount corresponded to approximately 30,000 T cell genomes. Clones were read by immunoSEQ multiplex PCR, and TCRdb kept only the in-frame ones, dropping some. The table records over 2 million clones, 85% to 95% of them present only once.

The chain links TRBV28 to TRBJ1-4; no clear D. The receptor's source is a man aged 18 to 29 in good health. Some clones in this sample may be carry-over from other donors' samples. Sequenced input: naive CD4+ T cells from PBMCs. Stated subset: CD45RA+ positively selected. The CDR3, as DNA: TGTGCCAGCCGCGTGACACCGAATGAAAAACTGTTTTTT. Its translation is CASRVTPNEKLFF.